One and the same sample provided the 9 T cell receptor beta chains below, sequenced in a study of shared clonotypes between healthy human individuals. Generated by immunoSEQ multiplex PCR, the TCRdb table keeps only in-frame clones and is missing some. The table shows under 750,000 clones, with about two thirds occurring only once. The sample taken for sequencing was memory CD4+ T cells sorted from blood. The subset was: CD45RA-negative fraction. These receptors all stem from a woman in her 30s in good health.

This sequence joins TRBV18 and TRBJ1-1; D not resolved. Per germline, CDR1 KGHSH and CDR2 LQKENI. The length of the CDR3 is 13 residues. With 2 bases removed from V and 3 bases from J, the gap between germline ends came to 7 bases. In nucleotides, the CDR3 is TGTGCCAGCTCACCATCCACCCACACTGAAGCTTTCTTT. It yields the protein CASSPSTHTEAFF. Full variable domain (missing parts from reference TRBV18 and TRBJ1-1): NAGVMQNPRHLVRRRGQEARLRCSPMKGHSHVYWYRQLPEEGLKFMVYLQKENIIDESGMPKERFSAEFPKEGPSILRIQQVVRGDSAAYFCASSPSTHTEAFFGQGTRLTVV.

The CDR3 DNA sequence: TGTGCCAGCAAACCTCAAGCGAGCTCTGGAAACACCATATATTTT. Amino acid sequence: CASKPQASSGNTIYF. The genes are TRBV6-5 and TRBJ1-3, with D uncertain. Trimming took off 7 bases at V and 0 bases at J, with 13 bases between the two ends. The germline gives CDR1 MNHEY, CDR2 SVGAGI. The CDR3 has 15 amino acids.

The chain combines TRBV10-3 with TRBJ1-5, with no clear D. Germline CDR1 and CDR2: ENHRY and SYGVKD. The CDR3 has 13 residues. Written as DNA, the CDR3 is TGTGCTACATCTGTAGGGAGCAATCAGCCCCAGCATTTT. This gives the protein CATSVGSNQPQHF.

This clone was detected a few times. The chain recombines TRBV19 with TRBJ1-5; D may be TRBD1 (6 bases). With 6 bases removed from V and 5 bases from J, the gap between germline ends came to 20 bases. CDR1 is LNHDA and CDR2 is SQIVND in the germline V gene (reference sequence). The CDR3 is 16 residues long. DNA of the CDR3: TGTGCCAGTAGAACCATCGTAAGGGGGGAGCATCAGCCCCAGCATTTT. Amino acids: CASRTIVRGEHQPQHF.

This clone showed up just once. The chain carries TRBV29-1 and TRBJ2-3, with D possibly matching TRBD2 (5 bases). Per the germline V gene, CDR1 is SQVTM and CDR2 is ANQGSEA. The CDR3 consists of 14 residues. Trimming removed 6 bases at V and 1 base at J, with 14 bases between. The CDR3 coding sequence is TGCAGCGTCGCCGAGGGTTACGGCACAGATACGCAGTATTTT. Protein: CSVAEGYGTDTQYF.

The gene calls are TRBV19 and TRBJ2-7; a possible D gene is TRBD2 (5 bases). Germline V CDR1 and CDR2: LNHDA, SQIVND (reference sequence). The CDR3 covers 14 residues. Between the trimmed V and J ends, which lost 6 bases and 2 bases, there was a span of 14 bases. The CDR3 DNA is TGTGCCAGTAGCCCGGGGTTCCTCCCCTACGAGCAGTACTTC. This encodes CASSPGFLPYEQYF.

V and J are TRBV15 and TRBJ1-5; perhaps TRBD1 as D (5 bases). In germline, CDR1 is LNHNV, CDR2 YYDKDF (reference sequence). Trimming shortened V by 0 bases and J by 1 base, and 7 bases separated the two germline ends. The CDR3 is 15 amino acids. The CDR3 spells CATSRDQGSNQPQHF. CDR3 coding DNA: TGTGCCACCAGCAGAGATCAGGGAAGCAATCAGCCCCAGCATTTT.

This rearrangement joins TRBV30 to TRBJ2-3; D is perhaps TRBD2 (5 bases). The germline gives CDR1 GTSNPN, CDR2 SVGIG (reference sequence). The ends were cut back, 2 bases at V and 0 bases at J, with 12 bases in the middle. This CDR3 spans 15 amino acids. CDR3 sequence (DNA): TGTGCCTGGAGTCTCTCCCCTAGCAGCACAGATACGCAGTATTTT. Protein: CAWSLSPSSTDTQYF.

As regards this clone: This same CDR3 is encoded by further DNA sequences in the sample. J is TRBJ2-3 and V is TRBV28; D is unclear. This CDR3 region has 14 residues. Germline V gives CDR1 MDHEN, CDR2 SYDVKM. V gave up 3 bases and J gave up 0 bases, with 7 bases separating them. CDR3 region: CASSFPGSTDTQYF. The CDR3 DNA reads TGTGCCAGCAGTTTCCCCGGAAGCACAGATACGCAGTATTTT.